This entry features one T cell receptor (beta chain) sequence. Original processing notes: Counts of nucleated cells, estimated from reference gene primer amplification, were obtained. Clones were read by immunoSEQ multiplex PCR, and TCRdb kept only the in-frame ones, dropping some. V and J calls plus clone size are reproduced from that table; the DNA served to infer D and trimming. Of approximately 140,000 clones listed, around 87% were seen once; the top ten hold 2% to 2.5%. This entry comes from a study of blood T cell repertoires in COVID-19. Study overall: Samples representing acute and convalescent COVID-19 were sourced from the United States, Italy and Spain.

The CDR3 extends over 16 amino acids. CDR1 and CDR2 from the germline V gene are SGDLS and YYNGEE. J was trimmed by 3 bases and V by 3 bases; bases with no gene match: 7. The rearrangement uses TRBV9 and TRBJ2-3, with TRBD2 identical over 10 bases. The sample taken for sequencing was peripheral blood. The sequence was collected from a man aged 65 to 85 with active COVID-19. CDR3 loop: CASSGLGLAVTDTQYF. The CDR3 DNA reads as TGTGCCAGCAGCGGCCTAGGACTAGCGGTTACAGATACGCAGTATTTT.